The next 21 T cell receptor beta chains were all read from a single sample in a study of shared clonotypes between healthy human individuals. TCRdb keeps only in-frame clones here, not all; method: immunoSEQ multiplex PCR. The sample yields 2 million to 2.5 million clones, 85% to 95% seen once. The sequencing input was naive CD4+ T cells from PBMCs. Sample subset: CD45RA+ positively selected. The receptors were sampled from a man aged 18 to 30 in good health. Some clones in this sample may be carry-over from other donors' samples.

CDR3 bases: TGCACCTACCGAGGAACAGGGGACTATGGCTACACCTTC. It yields the protein CTYRGTGDYGYTF. The chain has TRBV29-1 and TRBJ1-2, with TRBD1 matching over 7 bases. Germline V gene data show CDR1 as SQVTM and CDR2 as ANQGSEA. CDR3 length: 13 amino acids.

The chain couples TRBV18 to TRBJ1-4, with TRBD1 matching over 7 bases. This CDR3 contains 14 residues. CDR1 is KGHSH and CDR2 is LQKENI in the germline V gene. Trimming at V came to 0 bases and at J to 7 bases, leaving 2 bases not matched to a gene. CDR3 sequence (DNA): TGTGCCAGCTCACCACCGGCAGGGGGTGAAAAACTGTTTTTT. Its protein is CASSPPAGGEKLFF.

This clone appeared a single time. The gene calls are TRBV5-1 and TRBJ1-4; 8 positions agree with TRBD1. Germline CDR1 reads SGHRS; CDR2 reads YFSETQ. This CDR3 is built from 14 residues. The ends lost 2 bases at V and 5 bases at J; junction bases unmatched: 2. The CDR3 reads CASSLQGVNEKLFF. CDR3 nucleotide sequence: TGCGCCAGCAGCTTACAGGGGGTAAATGAAAAACTGTTTTTT.

The rearrangement links TRBV5-1 to TRBJ2-3; a possible D gene is TRBD2 (6 bases). The germline V gene encodes CDR1 SGHRS and CDR2 YFSETQ. This CDR3 has 15 residues. Trimming shortened V by 4 bases and J by 3 bases, and 15 bases separated the two germline ends. The CDR3 sequence: CASSPLTGVTDTQYF. CDR3 nucleotide sequence: TGCGCCAGCAGCCCCCTGACGGGAGTAACAGATACGCAGTATTTT.

This clone was observed a single time. This rearrangement joins TRBV16 to TRBJ1-4; TRBD1 agrees at 7 bases. V was pared by 0 bases and J by 7 bases, with 5 bases of the junction left unmatched. CDR3 length equals 15 residues. Germline lookup yields CDR1 KGHSY and CDR2 FQNENV. This CDR3 reads CASSQSGQKFEKLFF. The CDR3 DNA is TGTGCCAGCAGCCAATCGGGACAGAAGTTTGAAAAACTGTTTTTT.

The chain has TRBV27 and TRBJ2-5, with D unclear. V gave up 7 bases and J gave up 5 bases, with 17 bases separating them. The germline V gene has CDR1 MNHEY and CDR2 SMNVEV (reference sequence). The CDR3 runs 14 residues. CDR3 protein: CASTPVGPQETQYF. The CDR3 coding sequence is TGTGCCAGCACCCCTGTTGGGCCGCAGGAGACCCAGTACTTC.

The rearrangement uses TRBV25-1 and TRBJ1-2; no firm D call. V dropped 4 bases and J dropped 9 bases, with 18 bases sitting between them. The germline gives CDR1 MGHDK, CDR2 SYGVNS. CDR3 length: 14 amino acids. The CDR3 sequence: CASSVNIPRARYTF. The CDR3 DNA sequence: TGTGCCAGCAGTGTTAACATCCCTAGGGCTCGCTACACCTTC.

CDR3: CASSNKIAGVTGEQFF. As DNA, the CDR3 is TGTGCCAGCAGCAATAAGATCGCGGGAGTCACTGGTGAGCAGTTCTTC. The chain is built from TRBV9 and TRBJ2-1; 7 nucleotides match TRBD2. The V gene end was trimmed by 4 bases and the J gene end by 9 bases; junction bases not matched to a gene: 16. Germline CDR1 reads SGDLS; CDR2 reads YYNGEE. The CDR3 has 16 residues.

The chain uses TRBV9 and TRBJ1-4; D is undetermined. The CDR3 totals 15 residues. Trimming pared 0 bases from V and 8 bases from J, leaving 14 bases between. The V gene's germline CDR1 is SGDLS and CDR2 YYNGEE. CDR3 sequence: CASSVGSGGYEKLFF. CDR3 bases: TGTGCCAGCAGCGTAGGGTCTGGCGGTTACGAAAAACTGTTTTTT.

The chain carries TRBV27 and TRBJ2-2, with a weak D call TRBD1 (6 bases). The V and J ends lost 3 bases and 7 bases respectively, with 15 bases between them. The germline V gene encodes CDR1 MNHEY and CDR2 SMNVEV (reference sequence). The CDR3 has 15 residues. The CDR3, as DNA: TGTGCCAGCAGTTTCCGGGCAGGGGTGGTCGGGGAGCTGTTTTTT. Protein: CASSFRAGVVGELFF.

The chain uses TRBV28 and TRBJ1-2; no clear D. This CDR3 has 12 amino acids. Between the trimmed V and J ends, which lost 2 bases and 8 bases, there was a span of 9 bases. Germline values: CDR1 MDHEN, CDR2 SYDVKM. The CDR3 DNA reads as TGTGCCAGCAGTTTACCCCCCCGGGGCTACACCTTC. Amino acids: CASSLPPRGYTF.

This chain uses TRBV5-1 with TRBJ2-7; D perhaps matches TRBD1 (6 bases). This CDR3 has 14 amino acids. V lost 3 bases, J lost 3 bases, and 13 bases lay in between. The germline V gene has CDR1 SGHRS and CDR2 YFSETQ. The CDR3 sequence is CASSSTTGNYEQYF. The DNA for the CDR3 is TGCGCCAGCAGCTCCACCACAGGGAACTACGAGCAGTACTTC. The entire variable domain, with the rest obtained from reference TRBV5-1 and TRBJ2-7, is as follows: KAGVTQTPRYLIKTRGQQVTLSCSPISGHRSVSWYQQTPGQGLQFLFEYFSETQRNKGNFPGRFSGRQFSNSRSEMNVSTLELGDSALYLCASSSTTGNYEQYFGPGTRLTVT.

Turning to this clone: This same CDR3 is encoded by further DNA sequences in the sample. V gene TRBV6-5 combines with J gene TRBJ1-4, with a weak D call TRBD1 (5 bases). This CDR3 is 15 amino acids long. The V gene lost 2 bases and the J gene lost 0 bases, with 7 bases spanning the gap. Germline-derived CDR1 and CDR2 are MNHEY and SVGAGI. The CDR3 loop reads CASSYRGATNEKLFF. CDR3 nucleotides: TGTGCCAGCAGTTACAGGGGAGCAACTAATGAAAAACTGTTTTTT.

The chain links TRBV19 to TRBJ2-4; tentative D call: TRBD2 (5 bases). CDR3 size: 14 residues. Germline V gene lookup returns CDR1 LNHDA and CDR2 SQIVND (reference sequence). V shed 7 bases and J shed 7 bases, with 17 bases lying between them. CDR3 coding DNA: TGTGCCAGTATGGGCCCGGGGATGGGGAACATTCAGTACTTC. Its translation is CASMGPGMGNIQYF. Based on the CDR3 plus reference TRBV19 and TRBJ2-4, the full variable domain is DGGITQSPKYLFRKEGQNVTLSCEQNLNHDAMYWYRQDPGQGLRLIYYSQIVNDFQKGDIAEGYSVSREKKESFPLTVTSAQKNPTAFYLCASMGPGMGNIQYFGAGTRLSVL.

This chain joins TRBV5-4 and TRBJ2-1, with 12 bases identical to TRBD2. Unmatched junction bases numbered 7, after V lost 5 bases and J lost 7 bases. CDR1 is SGHNT and CDR2 is YYREEE in the germline V gene (reference sequence). This CDR3 spans 15 amino acids. CDR3 residues: CASSQGLAGSNEQFF. CDR3 DNA: TGTGCCAGCAGTCAGGGACTAGCGGGCTCGAATGAGCAGTTCTTC.

This clone came up once. The chain uses TRBV5-1 and TRBJ2-1; TRBD1 is a possible D gene (5 bases). CDR1 is SGHRS, CDR2 YFSETQ, per germline. The CDR3 consists of 15 residues. V dropped 0 bases and J dropped 5 bases, with 12 bases sitting between them. CDR3 region: CASSLGRLGDNEQFF. CDR3 sequence (DNA): TGCGCCAGCAGCTTGGGTCGTTTAGGGGACAATGAGCAGTTCTTC.

About this clone: Distinct nucleotide sequences in the sample also encode this CDR3. The V call is TRBV28, the J call TRBJ1-2, with 7 bases identical to TRBD1. Trimming cost V 2 bases and J 5 bases; bases outside gene matches: 2. The CDR3 covers 13 residues. Per germline, CDR1 MDHEN and CDR2 SYDVKM. The CDR3 loop is CASSLRRGYGYTF. The CDR3 DNA sequence: TGTGCCAGCAGTTTACGCAGGGGGTATGGCTACACCTTC.

This sequence joins TRBV27 and TRBJ2-1; 12 nucleotides align to TRBD2. Germline assignment: CDR1 MNHEY and CDR2 SMNVEV (reference sequence). This CDR3 has 17 residues. V lost 3 bases to trimming and J lost 7 bases; unmatched junction nucleotides: 10. CDR3 DNA: TGTGCCAGCAGTTTGCTAGCGGGAGGGCTGCCAGGGAATGAGCAGTTCTTC. Protein sequence: CASSLLAGGLPGNEQFF.

V is TRBV30 and J is TRBJ1-3; D is unclear. The V end lost 0 bases, the J end lost 2 bases, and 11 bases lay between the germline ends. This CDR3 contains 15 residues. In germline, CDR1 is GTSNPN, CDR2 SVGIG (reference sequence). CDR3 loop: CAWSVSFKTGNTIYF. In DNA, the CDR3 is TGTGCCTGGAGTGTATCTTTCAAAACTGGAAACACCATATATTTT.

The V call is TRBV5-1, the J call TRBJ2-1, with 7 positions matching TRBD2. V was pared by 4 bases and J by 0 bases, with 13 bases of the junction left unmatched. The germline gives CDR1 SGHRS, CDR2 YFSETQ. The length of the CDR3 is 18 residues. The CDR3 loop reads CASSMFVAAGVSYNEQFF. In DNA form, the CDR3 reads TGCGCCAGCAGCATGTTTGTAGCCGCGGGAGTCTCCTACAATGAGCAGTTCTTC.

In DNA, the CDR3 is TGCGCCAGCACTCAAACCCTTAGGAAAAGCTCCTACGAGCAGTACTTC. Translating gives CASTQTLRKSSYEQYF. This sequence joins TRBV4-1 and TRBJ2-7; no reliable D call. This CDR3 has 16 amino acids. The ends were cut back, 7 bases at V and 0 bases at J, with 19 bases in the middle. Per germline, CDR1 MGHRA and CDR2 YSYEKL.